This T cell receptor beta chain originates from a study of early T cells in non-severe SARS-CoV-2 infection. Molecules of cDNA were individually given unique molecular identifiers that were attached to them. TCRdb redid the calling of the 5' RACE reads with MiXCR, one entry per CDR3 protein. This table has 45,000 to 60,000 distinct CDR3 sequences, 8% to 13% appearing once. This clonotype has a handful of counts. The sequence was obtained from an adult who was a healthcare worker with PCR-confirmed SARS-CoV-2 infection or an uninfected control (not recorded which). Source material: whole blood.

This chain's CDR3 is CASSQTTYNEQFF. The CDR3, as DNA: TGTGCCAGCAGCCAAACGACCTACAATGAGCAGTTCTTC. The chain links TRBV3-1 to TRBJ2-1; D not certain. The germline V and J ends were trimmed by 2 bases and 2 bases, with 4 bases remaining between them. The germline V gene encodes CDR1 LGHDT and CDR2 YNNKEL (reference sequence). The CDR3 runs to 13 residues.